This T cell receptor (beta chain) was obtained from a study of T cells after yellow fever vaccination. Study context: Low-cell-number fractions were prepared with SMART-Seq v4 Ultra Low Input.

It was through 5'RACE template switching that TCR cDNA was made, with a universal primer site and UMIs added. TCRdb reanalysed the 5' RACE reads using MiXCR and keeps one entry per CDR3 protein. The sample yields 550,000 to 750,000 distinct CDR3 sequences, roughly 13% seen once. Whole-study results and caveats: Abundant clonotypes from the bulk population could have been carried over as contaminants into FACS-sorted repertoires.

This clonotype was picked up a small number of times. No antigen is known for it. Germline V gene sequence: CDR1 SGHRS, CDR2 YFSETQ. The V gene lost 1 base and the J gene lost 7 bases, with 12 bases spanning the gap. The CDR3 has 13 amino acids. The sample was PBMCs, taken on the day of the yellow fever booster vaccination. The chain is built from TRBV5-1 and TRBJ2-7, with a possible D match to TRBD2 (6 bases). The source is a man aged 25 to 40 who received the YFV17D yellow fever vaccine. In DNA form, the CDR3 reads TGCGCCAGCAGCTTGTCGTCTAGCGTGGAGCAGTACTTC. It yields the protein CASSLSSSVEQYF.